The 27 T cell receptor beta chains below all came from one sample that was sequenced in a study of cytomegalovirus exposure and HLA in healthy donors. The PCR made use of 60 Vbeta and 13 Jbeta primers. Profiled with immunoSEQ multiplex PCR; TCRdb holds only in-frame clones, not every one. The sample lists some 94,000 clones, around 77% occurring once. The sample taken for sequencing was PBMCs. All receptors come from a man aged 40-50 years in good health and CMV-seronegative.

This clone was counted a few times. This CDR3 is also generated by other DNA sequences in the sample. The rearrangement uses TRBV7-9 and TRBJ1-1, with D tentatively TRBD1 (5 bases). The CDR3 extends over 15 amino acids. From germline, CDR1 is SEHNR and CDR2 FQNEAQ (reference sequence). With 1 base removed from V and 2 bases from J, the gap between germline ends came to 11 bases. CDR3 amino acids: CASSLVGGGNTEAFF. For the CDR3, the DNA is TGTGCCAGCAGCTTAGTTGGGGGAGGCAACACTGAAGCTTTCTTT. The variable domain in full, completed from reference TRBV7-9 and TRBJ1-1, reads DTGVSQNPRHKITKRGQNVTFRCDPISEHNRLYWYRQTLGQGPEFLTYFQNEAQLEKSRLLSDRFSAERPKGSFSTLEIQRTEQGDSAMYLCASSLVGGGNTEAFFGQGTRLTVV.

The chain has TRBV11-2 and TRBJ2-7; 8 bases agree with TRBD1. Losses at the gene ends were 5 bases for V and 8 bases for J; bases not matched to a gene: 14. This CDR3 region has 15 residues. The germline CDR1 and CDR2 sequences are SGHAT and FQNNGV. The DNA of the CDR3 is TGTGCCAGCAGCCCCAGGGGGCCTAGAACTTACAAGCAGTACTTC. This encodes CASSPRGPRTYKQYF.

The chain carries TRBV15 and TRBJ2-2; weak D call: TRBD1 (5 bases). V lost 4 bases and J lost 6, with 6 bases in between. Germline V gene sequence: CDR1 LNHNV, CDR2 YYDKDF (reference sequence). This CDR3 is built from 12 residues. The DNA of the CDR3 is TGTGCCACCAGCAAGACAGCCGGGGAGCTGTTTTTT. Amino acids: CATSKTAGELFF.

V is TRBV27 and J is TRBJ2-7; D ambiguous. V was trimmed by 0 bases and J by 3 bases, leaving 15 bases between them. This CDR3 has 16 amino acids. Germline-derived CDR1 and CDR2 are MNHEY and SMNVEV (reference sequence). Written as DNA, the CDR3 is TGTGCCAGCAGTTTATCATCCCGAACTCTTTTCTACGAGCAGTACTTC. This gives the protein CASSLSSRTLFYEQYF.

V gene TRBV18 combines with J gene TRBJ2-1, with D possibly TRBD1 on 5 matching bases. Trimming pared 0 bases from V and 10 bases from J, leaving 13 bases between. The CDR3 totals 14 residues. In germline, CDR1 is KGHSH, CDR2 LQKENI. Written as DNA, the CDR3 is TGTGCCAGCTCACCACCGTCAGGGTCCGGGGAGCAGTTCTTC. This translates into CASSPPSGSGEQFF.

The genes are TRBV30 and TRBJ2-1; the match to TRBD2 covers 14 bases. CDR3 length equals 15 residues. From germline, CDR1 is GTSNPN and CDR2 SVGIG (reference sequence). Trimming took 5 bases from V and 9 from J; bases not matched to a gene: 9. The CDR3 coding sequence is TGTGCCTGGGGTCCGGGACTAGCGGGAGTGGTTGAGCAGTTCTTC. Translated: CAWGPGLAGVVEQFF.

The chain carries TRBV5-6 and TRBJ1-1; 9 nucleotides align to TRBD1. There are 15 residues in the CDR3. The V gene's germline CDR1 is SGHDT and CDR2 YYEEEE. J was trimmed by 3 bases and V by 3 bases; bases with no gene match: 6. CDR3 DNA: TGTGCCAGCAGCTCTACAGGGGGCGCGGACACTGAAGCTTTCTTT. Protein: CASSSTGGADTEAFF.

The genes are TRBV28 and TRBJ2-3; TRBD1 matches 8 bases. Germline V gives CDR1 MDHEN, CDR2 SYDVKM. The V segment lost 5 bases and the J segment 2 bases; nucleotides outside the gene matches: 6. This CDR3 is 15 amino acids long. In nucleotides, the CDR3 is TGTGCCAGCAGTCCCCCGGACAGGGTCACAGATACGCAGTATTTT. This gives the protein CASSPPDRVTDTQYF.

The genes are TRBV6-6 and TRBJ1-5; D is perhaps TRBD1 (5 bases). The CDR3 covers 13 residues. The germline CDR1 and CDR2 sequences are MNHNY and SVGAGI (reference sequence). Trimming took off 7 bases at V and 7 bases at J, with 14 bases between the two ends. Written as DNA, the CDR3 is TGTGCCAGCACCTACGAGGGGAGGCAGCCCCAGCATTTT. It yields the protein CASTYEGRQPQHF.

This clone has just one count. V gene TRBV5-1 combines with J gene TRBJ1-5; D perhaps matches TRBD1 (6 bases). This CDR3 contains 14 residues. In germline, CDR1 is SGHRS, CDR2 YFSETQ. Trimming stripped 4 bases from V and 5 bases from J, with 13 bases between. The CDR3 DNA follows: TGCGCCAGCAGCGTGGACAGTCAAGATCAGCCCCAGCATTTT. Amino acids: CASSVDSQDQPQHF.

This clone was counted a few times. This chain joins TRBV29-1 and TRBJ1-2; 7 nucleotides line up with TRBD1. Germline V gene lookup returns CDR1 SQVTM and CDR2 ANQGSEA. The CDR3 runs to 14 residues. V gave up 6 bases and J gave up 0 bases; unmatched junction bases: 7. CDR3 in DNA: TGCAGCGTCGGGACAGCCCAAGCTAACTATGGCTACACCTTC. It yields the protein CSVGTAQANYGYTF.

CDR3 region: CASSLNNEQYF. The CDR3 DNA reads TGTGCCAGCAGTTTAAATAACGAGCAGTACTTC. The V and J genes are TRBV27 and TRBJ2-7; D remains ambiguous. From germline, CDR1 is MNHEY and CDR2 SMNVEV (reference sequence). Trimming took off 2 bases at V and 5 bases at J, with 4 bases between the two ends. The CDR3 covers 11 residues.

On this clone itself: The junction departs from the called germline gene at one end, perhaps through a read error. This chain uses TRBV10-1 with TRBJ1-2; D is possibly TRBD1 (6 bases). The CDR3 consists of 13 residues. Germline V CDR1 and CDR2: WNHNN, SYGVQD (reference sequence). CDR3 DNA: TGCGCCAGCGGTGAAACAGGGTTTTATGGCTACACCTTC. It translates to CASGETGFYGYTF.

The V call is TRBV11-2, the J call TRBJ2-1; TRBD2 aligns across 9 bases. The CDR3 contains 18 residues. Looked up from germline, CDR1 is SGHAT and CDR2 is FQNNGV. Germline trimming cut 0 bases from V and 0 bases from J; bases unmatched to any gene: 6. The CDR3 loop reads CASSLDRGGRASYNEQFF. The CDR3 DNA is TGTGCCAGCAGCTTAGATCGAGGCGGGAGGGCCTCCTACAATGAGCAGTTCTTC.

The V call is TRBV5-4, the J call TRBJ2-5, with D perhaps matching TRBD2 (5 bases). This CDR3 contains 12 residues. The ends were cut back, 3 bases at V and 9 bases at J, with 12 bases in the middle. CDR1 and CDR2 from the germline V gene are SGHNT and YYREEE (reference sequence). The CDR3 sequence is CASSSPTRAQYF. For the CDR3, the DNA is TGTGCCAGCAGCTCCCCCACGAGGGCCCAGTACTTC.

The J gene is TRBJ1-1, the V gene TRBV5-1, with TRBD1 as a possible D gene (6 bases). V gave up 6 bases and J gave up 5 bases, with 17 bases separating them. This CDR3 is built from 14 residues. CDR1 and CDR2 (germline): SGHRS, YFSETQ. CDR3 bases: TGCGCCAGCACTACGGAAACAGGGTTAACTGAAGCTTTCTTT. Translating gives CASTTETGLTEAFF. The variable domain in full, with the rest retrieved from reference TRBV5-1 and TRBJ1-1, is KAGVTQTPRYLIKTRGQQVTLSCSPISGHRSVSWYQQTPGQGLQFLFEYFSETQRNKGNFPGRFSGRQFSNSRSEMNVSTLELGDSALYLCASTTETGLTEAFFGQGTRLTVV.

This clone turned up a few times. This chain links TRBV7-6 with TRBJ2-7; TRBD2 aligns across 11 bases. J was trimmed by 0 bases and V by 3 bases; bases with no gene match: 7. In germline, CDR1 is SGHVS, CDR2 FNYEAQ. The CDR3 consists of 17 residues. CDR3 in amino acids: CASSFALAGGSSYEQYF. The CDR3 bases are TGTGCCAGCAGCTTTGCCCTAGCGGGAGGCAGCTCCTACGAGCAGTACTTC.

This sequence joins TRBV5-1 and TRBJ2-7, with D tentatively TRBD1 (5 bases). Trimming removed 0 bases from V and 5 bases from J, with 12 bases in between. This CDR3 region has 14 residues. CDR1 is SGHRS and CDR2 is YFSETQ in the germline V gene. The CDR3 reads CASSLDSTDNEQYF. The CDR3 DNA is TGCGCCAGCAGCTTGGATTCGACAGACAACGAGCAGTACTTC.

V and J are TRBV5-1 and TRBJ2-1, with 7 bases matching TRBD1. CDR1 is SGHRS and CDR2 is YFSETQ in the germline V gene. J was trimmed by 6 bases and V by 4 bases; bases with no gene match: 7. This CDR3 spans 14 amino acids. DNA of the CDR3: TGCGCCAGCAGCCTGAGGGACAGACCCAATGAGCAGTTCTTC. It translates to CASSLRDRPNEQFF.

This clone showed up just a few times. The J gene is TRBJ2-1, the V gene TRBV30; TRBD1 aligns across 8 bases. This CDR3 is 16 amino acids long. After removal of 2 bases from V and 0 bases from J, the junction contained 6 bases not matched to a gene. Germline V gene lookup returns CDR1 GTSNPN and CDR2 SVGIG (reference sequence). This CDR3 is CAWSLQGVSSYNEQFF. CDR3 in DNA: TGTGCCTGGAGTTTACAGGGGGTGAGCTCCTACAATGAGCAGTTCTTC.

The chain links TRBV30 to TRBJ1-5; TRBD1 aligns across 9 bases. Germline V gene lookup returns CDR1 GTSNPN and CDR2 SVGIG (reference sequence). The CDR3 runs 14 residues. Trimming took 0 bases from V and 6 from J; bases not matched to a gene: 3. The CDR3 is CAWSVGQGFQPQHF. In DNA form, the CDR3 reads TGTGCCTGGAGTGTGGGACAGGGTTTTCAGCCCCAGCATTTT.

The V call is TRBV5-1, the J call TRBJ2-2, with 9 bases fitting TRBD1. The CDR3 loop spans 15 amino acids. J gave up 3 bases and V 5 bases, and 5 bases lay outside the gene matches. Germline CDR1 and CDR2: SGHRS and YFSETQ. CDR3 sequence: CASRPTGGHTGELFF. As DNA, the CDR3 is TGCGCCAGCAGGCCAACAGGGGGCCACACCGGGGAGCTGTTTTTT.

The chain is built from TRBV4-1 and TRBJ2-2; the D gene is possibly TRBD1 (5 bases). The CDR3 is 15 residues long. The V gene's germline CDR1 is MGHRA and CDR2 YSYEKL. V lost 1 base and J lost 3, with 9 bases in between. CDR3 sequence (DNA): TGCGCCAGCAGCCAAGTGGTAGGGGACACCGGGGAGCTGTTTTTT. This encodes CASSQVVGDTGELFF.

A single count supports this clone. This chain connects TRBV6-5 to TRBJ2-3, with D unclear. This CDR3 has 15 residues. The germline gives CDR1 MNHEY, CDR2 SVGAGI. V was clipped by 0 bases and J by 2 bases, with 9 bases between them. CDR3 loop: CASSYSPYYTDTQYF. DNA of the CDR3: TGTGCCAGCAGTTACTCGCCCTATTACACAGATACGCAGTATTTT.

The chain links TRBV2 to TRBJ1-5; D is possibly TRBD1 (6 bases). CDR1 SNHLY and CDR2 FYNNEI come from the germline V gene. The ends were cut back, 9 bases at V and 4 bases at J, with 13 bases in the middle. The CDR3 extends over 13 amino acids. The CDR3 nucleotides are TGTGCCAGTAGGACAGAAAAAAATCAGCCCCAGCATTTT. This translates into CASRTEKNQPQHF.

This clone was seen just once. This chain links TRBV6-6 with TRBJ1-6; 8 bases agree with TRBD1. The V segment lost 5 bases and the J segment 6 bases; nucleotides outside the gene matches: 3. The germline V gene has CDR1 MNHNY and CDR2 SVGAGI (reference sequence). There are 14 residues in the CDR3. CDR3 in DNA: TGTGCCAGCAGTCGGACAGGGAGTAATTCACCCCTCCACTTT. Translated: CASSRTGSNSPLHF.

The J gene is TRBJ2-5, the V gene TRBV6-5, with TRBD1 matching 8 bases. The better agreement between TRBJ2-7 and the DNA end casts doubt on the J call. CDR1 and CDR2 (germline): MNHEY, SVGAGI. The CDR3 loop spans 14 amino acids. The CDR3 bases are TGTGCCAGCAGTTTGAGGACAGGGTCCTACGAGCAGTACTTC. It codes for CASSLRTGSYEQYF.